The rows below give T cell receptor beta chains drawn from one sample of a study of CD8+ T cells in alopecia areata. The repertoire was sequenced with immunoSEQ multiplex PCR; TCRdb's copy has only in-frame clones and lacks some. Seen here are fewer than 250,000 clones, 60% to 70% observed once, and the top ten hold less than 0.8%. Sample: CD4+ T cells sorted from blood, taken at week 4, from a patient treated with tofacitinib. The receptor source for this set is a human donor with alopecia areata. The CDR3 runs from the conserved cysteine through the conserved F or W. D genes are given only for firm matches. Rows give clone size only sometimes, using once, few, many, or a class for an expanded clone.

J gene: TRBJ1-4; V gene: TRBV19; CDR3 length: 13; clone size: few; D gene: -; CDR3 DNA: TGTGCCAGTAGTGTGCACGGTACGGAAAAACTGTTTTTT; CDR3 protein: CASSVHGTEKLFF
J gene: TRBJ2-3; V gene: TRBV30; CDR3 length: 15; clone size: -; D gene: -; CDR3 DNA: TGTGCCTGGAGTACCAGGCTAGCGAGCACAGATACGCAGTATTTT; CDR3 protein: CAWSTRLASTDTQYF
J gene: TRBJ1-2; V gene: TRBV29-1; CDR3 length: 13; clone size: -; D gene: -; CDR3 DNA: TGCAGCGTGACCGAGGGGTCTAACTATGGCTACACCTTC; CDR3 protein: CSVTEGSNYGYTF
J gene: TRBJ2-6; V gene: TRBV7-2; CDR3 length: 15; clone size: -; D gene: -; CDR3 DNA: TGTGCCAGCAGCTTACCGGGTACAGGGGCCAACGTCCTGACTTTC; CDR3 protein: CASSLPGTGANVLTF
J gene: TRBJ2-7; V gene: TRBV29-1; CDR3 length: 14; clone size: -; D gene: TRBD2; CDR3 DNA: TGCAGCGCAGTAGCGGGAGAGGCAACCTACGAGCAGTACTTC; CDR3 protein: CSAVAGEATYEQYF
J gene: TRBJ2-5; V gene: TRBV18; CDR3 length: 18; clone size: -; D gene: TRBD2; CDR3 DNA: TGTGCCAGCTCACCGCAGAACACTCGGACTAGCGGGAGTGAGACCCAGTACTTC; CDR3 protein: CASSPQNTRTSGSETQYF
J gene: TRBJ2-4; V gene: TRBV30; CDR3 length: 13; clone size: -; D gene: -; CDR3 DNA: TGTGCCTGGAGTCTCGAGAGTGATGGCATTCAGTACTTC; CDR3 protein: CAWSLESDGIQYF
J gene: TRBJ2-7; V gene: TRBV25-1; CDR3 length: 12; clone size: -; D gene: -; CDR3 DNA: TGTGCCAGCAGTCAAACCAGCGTCGAGCAGTACTTC; CDR3 protein: CASSQTSVEQYF
J gene: TRBJ2-3; V gene: TRBV4-1; CDR3 length: 15; clone size: -; D gene: -; CDR3 DNA: TGCGCCAGCAGCCAGGAGGGACAGTTCACAGATACGCAGTATTTT; CDR3 protein: CASSQEGQFTDTQYF
J gene: TRBJ2-3; V gene: TRBV5-5; CDR3 length: 17; clone size: -; D gene: TRBD2; CDR3 DNA: TGTGCCAGCAGCCCCGGACTAGCGGGAGGCTCCATGCATACGCAGTATTTT; CDR3 protein: CASSPGLAGGSMHTQYF
J gene: TRBJ2-5; V gene: TRBV30; CDR3 length: 13; clone size: few; D gene: TRBD1; CDR3 DNA: TGTGCCTGGACCAGGACAGGGGTAAAGACCCAGTACTTC; CDR3 protein: CAWTRTGVKTQYF
J gene: TRBJ2-5; V gene: TRBV9; CDR3 length: 14; clone size: -; D gene: -; CDR3 DNA: TGTGCCAGCAGCCCTCGACGGGGGATTGAGACCCAGTACTTC; CDR3 protein: CASSPRRGIETQYF
J gene: TRBJ2-2; V gene: TRBV19; CDR3 length: 15; clone size: -; D gene: -; CDR3 DNA: TGTGCCAGTAAACCAAGGACAGCGAACACCGGGGAGCTGTTTTTT; CDR3 protein: CASKPRTANTGELFF
J gene: TRBJ2-5; V gene: TRBV18; CDR3 length: 18; clone size: -; D gene: TRBD1; CDR3 DNA: TGTGCCAGCTCACCATTAACACCGGGACAGGGCCTCGTAGAGACCCAGTACTTC; CDR3 protein: CASSPLTPGQGLVETQYF
J gene: TRBJ1-1; V gene: TRBV20-1; CDR3 length: 11; clone size: -; D gene: -; CDR3 DNA: TGCAGTGCTAGTCGGAACACTGAAGCTTTCTTT; CDR3 protein: CSASRNTEAFF
J gene: TRBJ1-5; V gene: TRBV7-2; CDR3 length: 13; clone size: -; D gene: TRBD1; CDR3 DNA: TGTGCCAGCAGCTGGACAGGGGATCAGCCCCAGCATTTT; CDR3 protein: CASSWTGDQPQHF
J gene: TRBJ2-5; V gene: TRBV30; CDR3 length: 12; clone size: -; D gene: -; CDR3 DNA: TGTGCCTGGAGTAAGGCGGGAGAGACCCAGTACTTC; CDR3 protein: CAWSKAGETQYF
J gene: TRBJ1-2; V gene: TRBV5-4; CDR3 length: 13; clone size: -; D gene: -; CDR3 DNA: TGTGCCAGCAGAGGGCAGGGGAGCTATGGCTACACCTTC; CDR3 protein: CASRGQGSYGYTF
J gene: TRBJ2-1; V gene: TRBV2; CDR3 length: 12; clone size: -; D gene: TRBD2; CDR3 DNA: TGTGCCAGCAGGGCGGGACTAAATGAGCAGTTCTTC; CDR3 protein: CASRAGLNEQFF
J gene: TRBJ2-5; V gene: TRBV29-1; CDR3 length: 13; clone size: -; D gene: TRBD1; CDR3 DNA: TGCAGCGTCTCCGGGACAGGACAAGAGACCCAGTACTTC; CDR3 protein: CSVSGTGQETQYF
J gene: TRBJ1-2; V gene: TRBV25-1; CDR3 length: 12; clone size: -; D gene: -; CDR3 DNA: TGTGCCAGCAGTTCCCAAAGCGGGCGGCACACCTTC; CDR3 protein: CASSSQSGRHTF
J gene: TRBJ2-7; V gene: TRBV7-2; CDR3 length: 12; clone size: -; D gene: -; CDR3 DNA: TGTGCCAGCAGCTTCTCTAGCTACGAGCAGTACTTC; CDR3 protein: CASSFSSYEQYF
J gene: TRBJ2-6; V gene: TRBV18; CDR3 length: 14; clone size: -; D gene: -; CDR3 DNA: TGTGCCAGCTCACCACGGTTTGGGGCCAACGTCCTGACTTTC; CDR3 protein: CASSPRFGANVLTF
J gene: TRBJ1-2; V gene: TRBV4-1; CDR3 length: 14; clone size: -; D gene: -; CDR3 DNA: TGCGCCAGCAGCCAAGATGCAGGATACTATGGCTACACCTTC; CDR3 protein: CASSQDAGYYGYTF
J gene: TRBJ2-7; V gene: TRBV29-1; CDR3 length: 12; clone size: -; D gene: -; CDR3 DNA: TGCAGCGTGGCGACAGGTACCTACGAGCAGTACTTC; CDR3 protein: CSVATGTYEQYF
J gene: TRBJ2-5; V gene: TRBV7-9; CDR3 length: 18; clone size: -; D gene: TRBD2; CDR3 DNA: TGTGCCAGCAGCACCGGGACTAGCGGGAGCCCAGGCCGGGAGACCCAGTACTTC; CDR3 protein: CASSTGTSGSPGRETQYF
J gene: TRBJ2-1; V gene: TRBV5-4; CDR3 length: 13; clone size: few; D gene: -; CDR3 DNA: TGTGCCAGCAGTACCACCAGTCACAATGAGCAGTTCTTC; CDR3 protein: CASSTTSHNEQFF
J gene: TRBJ2-1; V gene: TRBV25-1; CDR3 length: 12; clone size: -; D gene: -; CDR3 DNA: TGTGCCAGCAGTGAAGGACCACGTGAGCAGTTCTTC; CDR3 protein: CASSEGPREQFF
J gene: TRBJ2-1; V gene: TRBV21-1; CDR3 length: 18; clone size: -; D gene: -; CDR3 DNA: TGTGCCAGCAGCAAAAGGATTGGACGGATTAGCTCCTACAATGAGCAGTTCTTC; CDR3 protein: CASSKRIGRISSYNEQFF
J gene: TRBJ2-5; V gene: TRBV15; CDR3 length: 16; clone size: -; D gene: -; CDR3 DNA: TGTGCCACCAGCAGCCCCTTAAGAGTCGGGGAAGAGACCCAGTACTTC; CDR3 protein: CATSSPLRVGEETQYF
J gene: TRBJ2-7; V gene: TRBV29-1; CDR3 length: 13; clone size: few; D gene: -; CDR3 DNA: TGCAGCGTTGTCGGCAGACTTTCCTACGAGCAGTACTTC; CDR3 protein: CSVVGRLSYEQYF
J gene: TRBJ2-3; V gene: TRBV27; CDR3 length: 14; clone size: few; D gene: -; CDR3 DNA: TGTGCCAGCAGTTTATGGGGGATCACAGATACGCAGTATTTT; CDR3 protein: CASSLWGITDTQYF
J gene: TRBJ1-2; V gene: TRBV7-2; CDR3 length: 14; clone size: few; D gene: TRBD1; CDR3 DNA: TGTGCCAGCAACATTGACAGGGGGTACTATGGCTACACCTTC; CDR3 protein: CASNIDRGYYGYTF
J gene: TRBJ2-1; V gene: TRBV28; CDR3 length: 15; clone size: -; D gene: TRBD1; CDR3 DNA: TGTGCCAGCACCCTCGCGGACAGGGTTTACAATGAGCAGTTCTTC; CDR3 protein: CASTLADRVYNEQFF
J gene: TRBJ2-4; V gene: TRBV5-1; CDR3 length: 12; clone size: -; D gene: -; CDR3 DNA: TGCGCCAGCAGCTTGGGCGAAACGACCCTGTACTTC; CDR3 protein: CASSLGETTLYF
J gene: TRBJ2-3; V gene: TRBV29-1; CDR3 length: 16; clone size: -; D gene: TRBD2; CDR3 DNA: TGCAGCGTCGACGGGACTAGCGGAGCTAGCACAGATACGCAGTATTTT; CDR3 protein: CSVDGTSGASTDTQYF
J gene: TRBJ1-1; V gene: TRBV10-3; CDR3 length: 16; clone size: -; D gene: -; CDR3 DNA: TGTGCCATCAGTGCCGGTCTAGGGACGGCGAACACTGAAGCTTTCTTT; CDR3 protein: CAISAGLGTANTEAFF
J gene: TRBJ2-5; V gene: TRBV29-1; CDR3 length: 10; clone size: -; D gene: -; CDR3 DNA: TGCAGCGTTCTAGGCCGGACCCAGTACTTC; CDR3 protein: CSVLGRTQYF
J gene: TRBJ2-7; V gene: TRBV2; CDR3 length: 15; clone size: -; D gene: TRBD1; CDR3 DNA: TGTGCCAGCAGCCCAGACAGGGGCCAGGGACACGAGCAGTACTTC; CDR3 protein: CASSPDRGQGHEQYF
J gene: TRBJ2-5; V gene: TRBV29-1; CDR3 length: 14; clone size: few; D gene: TRBD1; CDR3 DNA: TGCAGCGTAGAAAGGGACAGGGTCCAAGAGACCCAGTACTTC; CDR3 protein: CSVERDRVQETQYF
J gene: TRBJ2-3; V gene: TRBV29-1; CDR3 length: 12; clone size: once; D gene: -; CDR3 DNA: TGCAGCGTTTCGACCGGGTCCGATACGCAGTATTTT; CDR3 protein: CSVSTGSDTQYF
J gene: TRBJ2-3; V gene: TRBV29-1; CDR3 length: 13; clone size: -; D gene: -; CDR3 DNA: TGCAGCGTTGAAGGAGCGGGCACAGATACGCAGTATTTT; CDR3 protein: CSVEGAGTDTQYF